This T cell receptor (beta chain) appears in the sequencing data of a study of blood T cell repertoires in COVID-19. Germline V gene lookup returns CDR1 MNHNS and CDR2 SASEGT. Trimming cost V 1 base and J 4 bases, with 13 bases left between them. CDR3 length equals 15 residues. The table came from immunoSEQ multiplex PCR; TCRdb's copy has only in-frame clones and leaves some out. The sample consists of 400,000 to 450,000 clones, approximately 90% of them appearing once. Only one count was recorded for this clone. This TCR was sampled from a woman between 45 and 60 years old with COVID-19, enrolled during active disease. Specimen: peripheral blood. The rearrangement joins TRBV6-1 to TRBJ1-2; D perhaps matches TRBD1 (5 bases). The CDR3 DNA is TGTGCCAGCAGTGAAGTTGACACAGGATCCTATGGCTACACCTTC. This codes for CASSEVDTGSYGYTF.